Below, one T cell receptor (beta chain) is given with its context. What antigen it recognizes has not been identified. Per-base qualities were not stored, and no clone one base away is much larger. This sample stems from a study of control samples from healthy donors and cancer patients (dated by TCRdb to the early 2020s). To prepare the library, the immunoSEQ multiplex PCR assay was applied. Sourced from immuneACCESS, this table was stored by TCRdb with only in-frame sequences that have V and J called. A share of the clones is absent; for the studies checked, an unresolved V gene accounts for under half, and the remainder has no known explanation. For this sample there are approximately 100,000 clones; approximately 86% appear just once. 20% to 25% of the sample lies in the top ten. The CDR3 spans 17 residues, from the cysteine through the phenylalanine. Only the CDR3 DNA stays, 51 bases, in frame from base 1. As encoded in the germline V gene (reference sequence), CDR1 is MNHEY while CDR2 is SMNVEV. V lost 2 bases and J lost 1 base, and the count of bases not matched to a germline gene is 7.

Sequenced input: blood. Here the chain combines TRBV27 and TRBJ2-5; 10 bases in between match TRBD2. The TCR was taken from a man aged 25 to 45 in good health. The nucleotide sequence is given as TGTGCCAGCAGTTTAAGGGGGGAGCGGGGGGGCCAAGAGACCCAGTACTTC. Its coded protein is CASSLRGERGGQETQYF.